Following are 25 T cell receptor beta chains from one sample sequenced in a study of T cell responses to AZD1222 COVID-19 vaccine. TCRdb's table, derived via immunoSEQ multiplex PCR, lists solely in-frame clones and lacks some. The sample includes about 100,000 clones, roughly 88% of them seen just once. The source material was peripheral blood, sampled on day 0 of AZD1222 vaccination. The receptors were gathered from an adult in good health.

The CDR3 loop is CASSPGLSGSYEQYF. The CDR3 region has the DNA TGTGCCAGCAGCCCCGGACTGTCTGGTTCCTACGAGCAGTACTTC. This sequence joins TRBV3-1 (or the pseudogene TRBV3-2) and TRBJ2-7; a weak D match, TRBD2 (5 bases). Between the trimmed V and J ends, which lost 4 bases and 1 base, there was a span of 14 bases. CDR3 length: 15 residues. Germline V lookup: CDR1 LGHDT, CDR2 YNNKEL (reference sequence).

J is TRBJ1-2 and V is TRBV29-1, with 7 bases that match TRBD1. With V trimmed by 7 bases and J by 8 bases, 16 bases remained unmatched. The CDR3 loop spans 14 amino acids. CDR1 and CDR2 from the germline V gene are SQVTM and ANQGSEA. This CDR3 reads CSAPQGRTAKGYTF. The CDR3 nucleotides read TGCAGCGCACCACAGGGGAGGACAGCGAAGGGCTACACCTTC. The entire variable domain, with the rest obtained from reference TRBV29-1 and TRBJ1-2, is as follows: SAVISQKPSRDICQRGTSLTIQCQVDSQVTMMFWYRQQPGQSLTLIATANQGSEATYESGFVIDKFPISRPNLTFSTLTVSNMSPEDSSIYLCSAPQGRTAKGYTFGSGTRLTVV.

The rearrangement uses TRBV11-2 and TRBJ1-3; unclear D gene. The CDR3 runs 15 residues. The ends were cut back, 5 bases at V and 0 bases at J, with 11 bases in the middle. Germline values: CDR1 SGHAT, CDR2 FQNNGV. The CDR3 is CASSIRRNSGNTIYF. The CDR3 coding sequence is TGTGCCAGCAGCATTCGACGTAACTCTGGAAACACCATATATTTT.

The rearrangement joins TRBV12-3 or TRBV12-4 to TRBJ1-6, with no clear D. CDR3 size: 13 residues. The V end lost 5 bases, the J end lost 0 bases, and 2 bases lay between the germline ends. As DNA, the CDR3 is TGTGCCAGCAGTAGCTCCTATAATTCACCCCTCCACTTT. It yields the protein CASSSSYNSPLHF.

The chain uses TRBV18 and TRBJ1-1, with TRBD1 as a possible D gene (5 bases). The ends were cut back, 6 bases at V and 1 base at J, with 9 bases in the middle. This CDR3 comprises 13 residues. Germline V gene lookup returns CDR1 KGHSH and CDR2 LQKENI. The CDR3 loop is CASSRQKNTEAFF. CDR3 bases: TGTGCCAGCTCCCGACAGAAGAACACTGAAGCTTTCTTT.

The chain combines TRBV18 with TRBJ1-5; D is perhaps TRBD1 (5 bases). Germline CDR1 and CDR2: KGHSH and LQKENI. The CDR3 covers 14 residues. V gave up 3 bases and J gave up 5 bases, with 11 bases separating them. The CDR3 protein is CASSPQGPHQPQHF. In DNA, the CDR3 is TGTGCCAGCTCACCGCAGGGCCCGCATCAGCCCCAGCATTTT.

The rearrangement uses TRBV4-3 and TRBJ2-7; 9 bases align to TRBD1. The V segment lost 2 bases and the J segment 5 bases; nucleotides outside the gene matches: 4. The CDR3 sequence is 14 residues long. Germline V lookup: CDR1 LGHNA, CDR2 YSLEER. CDR3 DNA sequence: TGCGCCAGCAGCCAAAGGGACAGGGTAAACGAGCAGTACTTC. Amino acids: CASSQRDRVNEQYF.

This chain uses TRBV24-1 with TRBJ1-2, with TRBD1 identical over 7 bases. This CDR3 region has 16 residues. Per the germline V gene, CDR1 is KGHDR and CDR2 is SFDVKD. After removal of 5 bases from V and 2 bases from J, the junction contained 10 bases not matched to a gene. The CDR3 sequence: CATSGVMAGGNYGYTF. As DNA, the CDR3 is TGTGCCACCAGTGGAGTCATGGCAGGGGGAAACTATGGCTACACCTTC.

The chain carries TRBV10-3 and TRBJ1-1; no firm D call. This CDR3 is 12 amino acids long. V shed 6 bases and J shed 5 bases, with 10 bases lying between them. CDR1 is ENHRY and CDR2 is SYGVKD in the germline V gene. CDR3 DNA: TGTGCCATCAGCCCGGGTCGGACTGAAGCTTTCTTT. Its protein product is CAISPGRTEAFF.

This clone was seen only a few times. The rearrangement joins TRBV28 to TRBJ1-1; D possibly corresponds to TRBD1 (5 bases). The CDR3 is made up of 15 amino acids. From germline, CDR1 is MDHEN and CDR2 SYDVKM. V lost 6 bases to trimming and J lost 4 bases, with 18 bases between them. CDR3 region: CASRGPGMLSTEAFF. The CDR3 DNA reads as TGTGCCAGCAGGGGCCCAGGGATGTTGAGCACTGAAGCTTTCTTT.

The chain links TRBV2 to TRBJ1-1; a possible D gene is TRBD1 (5 bases). V shed 4 bases and J shed 2 bases, with 11 bases lying between them. The germline gives CDR1 SNHLY, CDR2 FYNNEI. The CDR3 covers 14 residues. The CDR3 sequence: CASSGDTGNTEAFF. The CDR3 region has the DNA TGTGCCAGCAGTGGAGATACAGGCAACACTGAAGCTTTCTTT. Full variable domain (remainder filled in from reference TRBV2 and TRBJ1-1): EPEVTQTPSHQVTQMGQEVILRCVPISNHLYFYWYRQILGQKVEFLVSFYNNEISEKSEIFDDQFSVERPDGSNFTLKIRSTKLEDSAMYFCASSGDTGNTEAFFGQGTRLTVV.

The J gene is TRBJ2-5, the V gene TRBV6-1, with 9 bases that match TRBD2. V lost 2 bases and J lost 5; bases outside the gene matches: 6. Germline V CDR1 and CDR2: MNHNS, SASEGT. There are 15 residues in the CDR3. CDR3 in amino acids: CASSETGTSRETQYF. In DNA, the CDR3 is TGTGCCAGCAGTGAAACCGGGACTAGCCGCGAGACCCAGTACTTC.

The sample holds one count of this clone. The rearrangement uses TRBV15 and TRBJ1-5, with TRBD1 matching 9 bases. J lost 5 bases, V lost 4 bases, and 12 bases had no gene match. The CDR3 extends over 17 amino acids. The germline V gene encodes CDR1 LNHNV and CDR2 YYDKDF (reference sequence). CDR3 DNA: TGTGCCACCAGCACCCGGGGTACAGGGGGCACGTATCAGCCCCAGCATTTT. Amino acids: CATSTRGTGGTYQPQHF.

This sequence joins TRBV6-5 and TRBJ1-3, with TRBD1 as a possible D gene (6 bases). CDR1 is MNHEY, CDR2 SVGAGI, per germline. Trimming stripped 10 bases from V and 2 bases from J, with 9 bases between. The CDR3 contains 12 residues. CDR3 residues: CATRTAGNTIYF. In DNA form, the CDR3 reads TGTGCCACCCGGACAGCTGGAAACACCATATATTTT.

This rearrangement joins TRBV27 to TRBJ2-3; D perhaps matches TRBD1 (5 bases). Trimming pared 2 bases from V and 5 bases from J, leaving 23 bases between. The germline V gene has CDR1 MNHEY and CDR2 SMNVEV (reference sequence). This CDR3 is built from 18 residues. CDR3 region: CASSLTGWTGGAGDTQYF. The CDR3 DNA follows: TGTGCCAGCAGTTTAACAGGCTGGACCGGTGGAGCAGGAGATACGCAGTATTTT.

The J gene is TRBJ2-3, the V gene TRBV19; perhaps TRBD2 as D (5 bases). Germline CDR1 is LNHDA and CDR2 is SQIVND (reference sequence). This CDR3 has 14 amino acids. V was cut by 1 base and J by 6 bases, with 11 bases left in between. The CDR3 nucleotides are TGTGCCAGTAGTATAGTGCCACTAGGGGATACGCAGTATTTT. Translated, it gives CASSIVPLGDTQYF.

This clone showed up just a few times. The J gene is TRBJ2-7, the V gene TRBV18; a possible D gene is TRBD1 (5 bases). With 3 bases removed from V and 3 bases from J, the gap between germline ends came to 12 bases. This CDR3 region has 14 residues. Germline-derived CDR1 and CDR2 are KGHSH and LQKENI. The CDR3 spells CASSPWPDSYEQYF. CDR3 bases: TGTGCCAGCTCACCGTGGCCCGACAGCTACGAGCAGTACTTC. The variable domain in full, completed from reference TRBV18 and TRBJ2-7, reads NAGVMQNPRHLVRRRGQEARLRCSPMKGHSHVYWYRQLPEEGLKFMVYLQKENIIDESGMPKERFSAEFPKEGPSILRIQQVVRGDSAAYFCASSPWPDSYEQYFGPGTRLTVT.

The rearrangement uses TRBV7-3 and TRBJ1-6; weak D call: TRBD1 (5 bases). Germline CDR1 SGHTA, CDR2 FQGTGA. There are 14 residues in the CDR3. The germline V and J ends were trimmed by 3 bases and 6 bases, with 9 bases remaining between them. Written as DNA, the CDR3 is TGTGCCAGCAGCTTTGGGGGTCCTAATTCACCCCTCCACTTT. As protein: CASSFGGPNSPLHF. The variable domain in full, completed from reference TRBV7-3 and TRBJ1-6, reads GAGVSQTPSNKVTEKGKYVELRCDPISGHTALYWYRQSLGQGPEFLIYFQGTGAADDSGLPNDRFFAVRPEGSVSTLKIQRTERGDSAVYLCASSFGGPNSPLHFGNGTRLTVT.

V usage is TRBV19 and J usage is TRBJ2-2; 8 nucleotides align to TRBD1. The CDR3 contains 15 residues. The germline V gene has CDR1 LNHDA and CDR2 SQIVND (reference sequence). V lost 5 bases and J lost 5; bases outside the gene matches: 7. The CDR3 reads CASSQDRGRTGELFF. In DNA, the CDR3 is TGTGCCAGTAGTCAAGACAGGGGTCGAACCGGGGAGCTGTTTTTT.

This rearrangement joins TRBV6-5 to TRBJ1-5, with D tentatively TRBD1 (5 bases). V was shortened by 6 bases and J by 11 bases, with 14 bases between the two germline ends. The CDR3 runs to 12 residues. Germline CDR1 reads MNHEY; CDR2 reads SVGAGI. CDR3 in DNA: TGTGCCAGCAGCCCCCAGGGCCATGCCCAGCATTTT. It translates to CASSPQGHAQHF.

The chain joins TRBV27 to TRBJ1-5; D remains ambiguous. The CDR3 is 13 amino acids. The V end was cut by 3 bases, the J end by 5 bases, with 8 bases between. Germline CDR1 is MNHEY and CDR2 is SMNVEV (reference sequence). Written as DNA, the CDR3 is TGTGCCAGCAGTTTGGCCTCGTATCAGCCCCAGCATTTT. Residues: CASSLASYQPQHF.

The chain is built from TRBV9 and TRBJ1-2, with D unresolved. The germline CDR1 and CDR2 sequences are SGDLS and YYNGEE. The V gene lost 0 bases and the J gene lost 2 bases, with 8 bases spanning the gap. This CDR3 is 14 amino acids long. CDR3 bases: TGTGCCAGCAGCGTAGGCAGAGAAAACTATGGCTACACCTTC. This encodes CASSVGRENYGYTF.

The V call is TRBV4-2, the J call TRBJ2-3; 8 bases align to TRBD2. This CDR3 comprises 17 residues. Germline V gene data show CDR1 as LGHNA and CDR2 as YNFKEQ. Trimming cost V 6 bases and J 2 bases; bases outside gene matches: 13. The CDR3 sequence is CASSSSGSPSLTDTQYF. CDR3 nucleotides: TGTGCCAGCAGTTCGAGCGGGAGTCCATCCCTCACAGATACGCAGTATTTT.

The chain recombines TRBV13 with TRBJ2-1; D gene unclear. V shed 4 bases and J shed 10 bases, with 8 bases lying between them. There are 11 residues in the CDR3. Germline V lookup: CDR1 PRHDT, CDR2 FYEKMQ (reference sequence). In nucleotides, the CDR3 is TGTGCCAGCAGCTCTCGGAGAGAGCAGTTCTTC. Its protein is CASSSRREQFF.

The chain combines TRBV6-5 with TRBJ2-7; the D gene is possibly TRBD2 (6 bases). Germline loops: CDR1 MNHEY, CDR2 SVGAGI. The CDR3 consists of 15 residues. V was clipped by 0 bases and J by 2 bases, with 11 bases between them. The CDR3 here is CASSYSSGGTYEQYF. The CDR3 bases are TGTGCCAGCAGTTACTCGTCCGGGGGAACCTACGAGCAGTACTTC.